The present entry profiles one TCR beta chain with its context. This clonotype was seen ten or more times. Its antigen is still unknown. The sample holds no much larger clone one base away, and base qualities are not on file. The TCR beta CDR3 regions were amplified from RNA transcripts. The first round of RT-PCR for the TCR CDR3 was performed with the HTBI primer set and the Qiagen OneStep RT-PCR kit. The libraries were constructed in a second round of multiplex PCR and then size-selected and purified. Paired-end sequencing of the libraries was performed with 100 bp reads on an Illumina HiSeq2000. For the original study's pipeline: SOAPnuke was used to process the raw data, removing reads that contained adapters or uncalled bases, had a mean Phred below 15, or lacked an exact match to the constant primer or identifier. COPE v1.2.5 was used to merge the high-quality paired reads, and each unique nucleotide sequence was defined as a clonotype. MiTCR v1.1 was used to align the clonotypes against IMGT TRBV, TRBD and TRBJ reference segments. The analysis was restricted to V-J combinations with a frequency above 0.0001, which together covered around 99% of the repertoires. A TCS score was defined as the ratio between F50 (clonal expansion) and ExV (chaos), using BLOSUM62-based TCRdist between CDR3 peptides within each V-J. Welch's t-statistics and random forest reduced roughly 530 V-J features to around 14, which were used in a naive Bayes classifier (R e1071). The similarity between thyroid and blood repertoires was quantified using the Morisita-Horn index. TCRdb reprocessed the public reads (quality trimming at Q25 with fastp, clone calling with MiXCR) and kept in-frame beta chains. When rows share a CDR3 protein, they turn into one entry using the most common DNA and genes. The V and J calls were determined by TCRdb, not by the authors. This sample lists about 760,000 distinct CDR3 sequences; approximately 40% were detected once. Of the sample, roughly 30% is held by the ten largest clones.

The CDR3 spans 16 residues, from the cysteine through the phenylalanine. Only the CDR3 DNA stays, 48 bases, in frame from base 1. Clipping removes 5 bases from V and 2 bases from J, with 11 as the unmatched junction base count. CDR1 SGHVS and CDR2 FNYEAQ were looked up in the germline V gene. A patient counted as having stable Graves' hyperthyroidism if no progression to ophthalmopathy occurred over 18 months of follow-up. Hyperthyroidism patients were aged 18 to 65 years and newly diagnosed, with disease duration of less than 2 months. Patients with uncontrolled infections, other autoimmune diseases, pregnancy or lactation were excluded. Diagnoses relied on clinical symptoms, serum thyroxine and TRAb, thyroid ultrasound and orbital computed tomography. PBMCs were separated from roughly 9.6 ml of fresh peripheral blood using Ficoll-Paque density gradient centrifugation. Trizol reagent was used to extract total RNA, and RNA quality was then checked on an Agilent 2100 Bioanalyzer.

These data belong to a study of T cells in Graves' hyperthyroidism and ophthalmopathy (dated 2019 in TCRdb). Context from the whole study: Peripheral blood samples were taken at initial diagnosis, before any treatment was given. An independent validation cohort of around 19 hyperthyroidism patients and approximately 17 patients who later progressed to ophthalmopathy tested prospective prediction of ophthalmopathy. Thyroid tissue and blood T-cell repertoires from six Graves' hyperthyroidism patients were also compared in the study. The paper reports TCR Vbeta CDR3 sequencing of fewer than 150 peripheral blood samples: under 45 ophthalmopathy, around 80 hyperthyroidism and about 17 progressor patients. Following sampling, methimazole starting at 30 mg daily was given to hyperthyroidism patients, and high-dose intravenous methylprednisolone was given to ophthalmopathy patients. The roughly 100 discovery patients were divided at random into training and test sets in a 7:3 ratio. A discovery cohort of roughly 96 patients, about 40 with Graves' ophthalmopathy and 55 to 60 with stable Graves' hyperthyroidism, was used to find distinguishing TCR V-J signatures. Results and caveats for the whole study, not just this receptor: Sample size was not statistically predetermined, and investigators were not blinded to group allocation. In validation, the model predicted progression to ophthalmopathy a median of roughly 6.1 months before onset, with roughly 71% sensitivity and around 76% specificity. A 13 V-J signature model separated ophthalmopathy from stable hyperthyroidism, with approximately 86% sensitivity and roughly 81% specificity in cross-validation and 80%/75% in testing. Most expanded thyroid clonotypes (frequency above 0.001) were also detected in blood, a finding suggesting that blood repertoires may reflect thyroid immune responses.

This receptor was identified in a middle-aged woman with Graves' hyperthyroidism. The chain is made from TRBV7-6 and TRBJ1-1, with 7 bases matching TRBD1. The sequenced material came from blood. The nucleotides are TGTGCCAGCAGCCATGACAGGGAGCGCCCAAACACTGAAGCTTTCTTT. It translates to CASSHDRERPNTEAFF.